This TCR beta chain was sequenced in a study of CD8+CD57+ T cells in acquired aplastic anemia. Study context: Sorted CD4+ and CD8+ cells gave an average of approximately 3 ug of DNA. Overall study results and limits: Between the patient and control groups, CD8+ Simpson's diversity did not differ significantly. Common to patients and controls were 25 to 30 CD8+ CDR3 sequences.

This clonotype was seen repeatedly, ten times or more. Its matching antigen is unknown. From germline, CDR1 is DFQATT and CDR2 SNEGSKA (reference sequence). There are 12 residues in the CDR3. V lost 2 bases to trimming and J lost 2 bases, with 4 bases between them. Genomic DNA provided the template from which TCR beta VDJ and CDR3 profiles were obtained. TCRdb used MiXCR to reprocess the reads, holding one entry per CDR3 protein. The sample lists 300,000 or so distinct CDR3 sequences; roughly half were seen once. This sequence was found in a human donor with severe aplastic anemia or a healthy control (not recorded which). The sequencing sample was made of sorted CD4+, CD8+, or CD8+CD57+ T cells (not recorded which) from PBMCs. The chain recombines TRBV20-1 with TRBJ1-5; D remains unclear. CDR3: CSARSGNQPQHF. The CDR3 bases are TGCAGTGCTAGATCTGGCAATCAGCCCCAGCATTTT.